This T cell receptor beta chain came from a study of blood T cell repertoires in COVID-19. Using immunoSEQ multiplex PCR, the repertoire was profiled, and TCRdb retains in-frame clones only, with some absent. The sample includes about 180,000 clones, 80% to 90% seen only once; the top ten take about 1.9%. This CDR3 is built from 13 residues. J was trimmed by 6 bases and V by 5 bases; bases with no gene match: 6. The sequence was obtained from a man aged 18-30 years who had recovered from COVID-19. Sequenced input: peripheral blood. The chain has TRBV12-3 or TRBV12-4 and TRBJ1-1; 7 bases line up with TRBD1. The CDR3 DNA is TGTGCCAGCAGTGTTCCGGGACAGCCTGAAGCTTTCTTT. It yields the protein CASSVPGQPEAFF.